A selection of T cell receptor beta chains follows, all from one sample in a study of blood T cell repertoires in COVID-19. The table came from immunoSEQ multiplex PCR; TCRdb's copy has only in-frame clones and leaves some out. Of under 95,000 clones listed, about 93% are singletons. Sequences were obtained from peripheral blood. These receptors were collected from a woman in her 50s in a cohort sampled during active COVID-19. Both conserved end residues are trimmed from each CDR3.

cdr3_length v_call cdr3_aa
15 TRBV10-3 AISNSPGTASYNEQF
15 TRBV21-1 ASSKIHGREVPYEQY
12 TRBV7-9 ASSFPGQGGEQY
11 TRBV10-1 ASSDTSPREAF
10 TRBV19 ASGLAKNIQY
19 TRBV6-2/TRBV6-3 ASSYQTSGESNGAQLDTQY
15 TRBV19 ASSIVASGSFSYEQY
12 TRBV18 ASSAGTGQYEQY
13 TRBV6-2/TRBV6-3 ASSYISGSWDEQY
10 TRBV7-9 ASRGQTYEQY
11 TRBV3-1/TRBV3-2 ATVASGRAELF
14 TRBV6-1 ASSASDRVGRYEQY
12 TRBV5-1 ASSYGRDSYGYT
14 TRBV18 ASSPRGGNMNTEAF
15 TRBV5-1 ASSWDPLAGDADTQY
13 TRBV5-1 ASSLEGGGDQPQH
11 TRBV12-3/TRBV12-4 ASRGTGFNEQF
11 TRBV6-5 ASRGTGNYGYT
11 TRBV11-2 ASSAGPGQPQH
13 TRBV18 ASSLGQGPFYEQY
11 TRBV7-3 ASSPDRDQPQH
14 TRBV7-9 ASSTQTGRLTGELF
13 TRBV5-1 ASSLVQKNTGELF
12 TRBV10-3 AISDRGVGNTIY
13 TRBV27 ASSPRTPTNYGYT
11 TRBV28 ASSPTWGRELF
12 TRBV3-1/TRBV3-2 ASSQYAGGNEQF
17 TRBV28 ASSFVIARAGADTDTQY
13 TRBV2 ASSEGRAFPGTQY
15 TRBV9 ASSVGLAGSSNGELF
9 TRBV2 ASRSGEKLF
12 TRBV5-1 ASSLGRGNTEAF
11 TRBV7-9 ASSEQGVTEAF
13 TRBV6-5 ASTTGGARGQPQH
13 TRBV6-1 ASSEAPSAYNEQF
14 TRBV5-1 ASRGGALGSGNTIY
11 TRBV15 ATSRAGPGELF
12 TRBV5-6 ASSPWAIQETQY
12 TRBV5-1 ASSLGTANTEAF
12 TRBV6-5 ASSPQGFQETQY
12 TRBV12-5 ASGRSGGPYEQY
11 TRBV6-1 ASSEASRGLYT
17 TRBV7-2 ASSLAGLAGVGVPYEQY
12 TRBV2 ASRTGGRVDTQY
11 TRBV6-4 ASSDLLAGLQF
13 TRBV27 ASSLLGQGGVGAF
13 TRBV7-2 ASSPRQRAYNEQF
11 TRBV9 ATFSGTSNEQF
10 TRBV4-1 ASSQDQDSQY
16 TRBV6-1 ASSGTGGAGTGREKLF